This record concerns one TCR beta chain sequence. The sample has other DNA sequences that encode this CDR3 too. Germline CDR1 is LGHDT and CDR2 is YNNKEL (reference sequence). V gave up 0 bases and J gave up 4 bases, with 4 bases separating them. The CDR3 covers 13 residues. Profiled with immunoSEQ multiplex PCR; TCRdb holds only in-frame clones, not every one. The sample includes fewer than 150,000 clones, about nine tenths seen only once; the top ten take around 1.6%. The data were obtained in a study of T cell responses to AZD1222 COVID-19 vaccine. The clonotype originates from an adult in good health. V usage is TRBV3-1 (or the pseudogene TRBV3-2) and J usage is TRBJ1-3; D not resolved. Source: peripheral blood, taken on day 0 of AZD1222 vaccination. For the CDR3, the DNA is TGTGCCAGCAGCCAAGAAGGCGGAAACACCATATATTTT. It codes for CASSQEGGNTIYF.